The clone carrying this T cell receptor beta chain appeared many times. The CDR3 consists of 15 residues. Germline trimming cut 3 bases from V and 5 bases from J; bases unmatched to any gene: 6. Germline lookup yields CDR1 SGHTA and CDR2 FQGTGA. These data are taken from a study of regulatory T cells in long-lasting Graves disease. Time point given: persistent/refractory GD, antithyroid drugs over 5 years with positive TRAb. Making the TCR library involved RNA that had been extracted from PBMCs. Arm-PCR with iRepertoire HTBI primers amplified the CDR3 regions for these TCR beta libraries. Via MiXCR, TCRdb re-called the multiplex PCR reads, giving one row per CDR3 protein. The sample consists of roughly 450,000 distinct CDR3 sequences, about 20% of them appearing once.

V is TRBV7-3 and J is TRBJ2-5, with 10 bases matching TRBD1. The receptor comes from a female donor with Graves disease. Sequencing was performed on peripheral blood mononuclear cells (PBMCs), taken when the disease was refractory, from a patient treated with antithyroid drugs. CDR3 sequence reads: CASSLGTGVRETQYF. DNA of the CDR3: TGTGCCAGCAGCTTGGGGACAGGGGTTCGGGAGACCCAGTACTTC.